These 9 T cell receptor beta chains were sequenced from one sample in a study of cytomegalovirus exposure and HLA in healthy donors. The PCR ran on 60 Vbeta and 13 Jbeta primers. Generated by immunoSEQ multiplex PCR, the TCRdb table keeps only in-frame clones and is missing some. This sample has roughly 110,000 clones, with roughly 85% found just once. The specimen sequenced was PBMCs. The origin of the receptors is a man aged 25-45 years in good health and CMV-seropositive.

The chain recombines TRBV15 with TRBJ1-1; no definite D call. Trimming cost V 5 bases and J 0 bases, with 19 bases left between them. The CDR3 runs 17 residues. CDR1 is LNHNV and CDR2 is YYDKDF in the germline V gene (reference sequence). CDR3 loop: CATSALWQFDMNTEAFF. The CDR3 coding sequence is TGTGCCACCAGCGCCCTCTGGCAGTTCGATATGAACACTGAAGCTTTCTTT. Full variable domain (missing parts from reference TRBV15 and TRBJ1-1): DAMVIQNPRYQVTQFGKPVTLSCSQTLNHNVMYWYQQKSSQAPKLLFHYYDKDFNNEADTPDNFQSRRPNTSFCFLDIRSPGLGDTAMYLCATSALWQFDMNTEAFFGQGTRLTVV.

V and J are TRBV5-1 and TRBJ2-3; 8 bases match TRBD2. The V and J ends lost 0 bases and 2 bases, in that order; junction bases with no gene match: 11. This CDR3 spans 18 amino acids. Germline V gives CDR1 SGHRS, CDR2 YFSETQ. CDR3 nucleotide sequence: TGCGCCAGCAGCTTGGTCTCCCCCCCAGCGGGAGACACAGATACGCAGTATTTT. It yields the protein CASSLVSPPAGDTDTQYF.

The rearrangement links TRBV7-2 to TRBJ2-2; 12 bases match TRBD2. V was pared by 2 bases and J by 5 bases, with 6 bases of the junction left unmatched. CDR3 length: 17 residues. Germline lookup yields CDR1 SGHTA and CDR2 FQGNSA. The DNA for the CDR3 is TGTGCCAGCAGCTTAATACCTAGCGGGGGGGTTACCGGGGAGCTGTTTTTT. Its protein product is CASSLIPSGGVTGELFF.

This clone was counted at least ten times. This chain links TRBV6-5 with TRBJ1-2; 10 positions agree with TRBD1. V was clipped by 2 bases and J by 8 bases; unmatched bases: 8. The CDR3 length is 15 residues. Per germline, CDR1 MNHEY and CDR2 SVGAGI. CDR3: CASSYNLGQGVGYTF. In DNA form, the CDR3 reads TGTGCCAGCAGTTACAACCTCGGACAGGGGGTAGGCTACACCTTC.

Turning to this clone: This sample also contains other DNA sequences that code for the same CDR3. The V gene is TRBV5-1, the J gene TRBJ1-1; D is unclear. The CDR3 is 13 amino acids. Germline CDR1 SGHRS, CDR2 YFSETQ. V was shortened by 0 bases and J by 2 bases, with 5 bases between the two germline ends. The CDR3 DNA is TGCGCCAGCAGCTTGGGCGAAAACACTGAAGCTTTCTTT. Translation gives CASSLGENTEAFF.

J is TRBJ2-7 and V is TRBV27; 7 bases line up with TRBD2. CDR3 length: 15 residues. The junction had 10 bases not matched to a gene; V was cut back by 5 bases and J by 3 bases. Germline values: CDR1 MNHEY, CDR2 SMNVEV (reference sequence). The CDR3 sequence: CASSLGVGGVYEQYV. In DNA, the CDR3 is TGTGCCAGCAGTCTTGGTGTGGGAGGGGTCTACGAGCAGTACGTC.

The chain couples TRBV18 to TRBJ1-2; TRBD1 aligns across 11 bases. V lost 4 bases, J lost 0 bases, and 4 bases stayed unmatched. In germline, CDR1 is KGHSH, CDR2 LQKENI. CDR3 length: 16 residues. The CDR3 protein is CASSQSGQGANYGYTF. The CDR3 region has the DNA TGTGCCAGCTCACAGTCGGGACAGGGGGCTAACTATGGCTACACCTTC. Drawing the rest from reference TRBV18 and TRBJ1-2, the complete variable domain is NAGVMQNPRHLVRRRGQEARLRCSPMKGHSHVYWYRQLPEEGLKFMVYLQKENIIDESGMPKERFSAEFPKEGPSILRIQQVVRGDSAAYFCASSQSGQGANYGYTFGSGTRLTVV.

The chain carries TRBV7-7 and TRBJ2-1; D remains ambiguous. CDR1 is SSHAT, CDR2 FNYEAQ, per germline (reference sequence). Trimming cost V 5 bases and J 0 bases, with 11 bases left between them. This CDR3 comprises 15 residues. This CDR3 is CASSPSVDSYNEQFF. In DNA, the CDR3 is TGTGCCAGCAGCCCGAGCGTAGACTCCTACAATGAGCAGTTCTTC.

CDR3 sequence: CASSIGTTAYEQYF. Written as DNA, the CDR3 is TGTGCCAGTAGTATCGGGACAACAGCCTACGAGCAGTACTTC. The V gene is TRBV19, the J gene TRBJ2-5, with D tentatively TRBD1 (6 bases). The J call may be faulty, since TRBJ2-7 better matches the DNA end. CDR1 and CDR2 from the germline V gene are LNHDA and SQIVND (reference sequence). The CDR3 runs 14 residues.